Presented here are 3 T cell receptor beta chains from one specimen sequenced in a study of cytomegalovirus exposure and HLA in healthy donors. The PCR employed 60 Vbeta primers together with 13 Jbeta primers. Clones were read by immunoSEQ multiplex PCR, and TCRdb kept only the in-frame ones, dropping some. The sample has some 200,000 clones; around 80% are singletons. The sequenced material came from PBMCs. These receptors all come from a girl aged 2-9 years in good health and CMV-seronegative.

The V and J genes are TRBV21-1 and TRBJ1-2. TRBV21-1 is a pseudogene segment. CDR3 length equals 15 residues. CDR3 in amino acids: CASSKAWGVTYGYTF. The CDR3 nucleotides are TGTGCCAGCAGCAAAGCGTGGGGGGTCACCTATGGCTACACCTTC.

The chain combines TRBV5-6 with TRBJ2-3; D may be TRBD2 (6 bases). Between the trimmed V and J ends, which lost 4 bases and 3 bases, there was a span of 15 bases. This CDR3 has 15 residues. CDR1 is SGHDT and CDR2 is YYEEEE in the germline V gene. The CDR3 nucleotides read TGTGCCAGCAGCCCCTGGAGCGGGCCGACAGATACGCAGTATTTT. Protein: CASSPWSGPTDTQYF.

The sample holds a few counts of this clone. The V gene is TRBV29-1, the J gene TRBJ1-1, with D unresolved. The CDR3 consists of 13 residues. Germline lookup yields CDR1 SQVTM and CDR2 ANQGSEA. Trimming took off 4 bases at V and 0 bases at J, with 9 bases between the two ends. CDR3 nucleotides: TGCAGCGTTGTCAGAATCATGAACACTGAAGCTTTCTTT. Amino acids: CSVVRIMNTEAFF.